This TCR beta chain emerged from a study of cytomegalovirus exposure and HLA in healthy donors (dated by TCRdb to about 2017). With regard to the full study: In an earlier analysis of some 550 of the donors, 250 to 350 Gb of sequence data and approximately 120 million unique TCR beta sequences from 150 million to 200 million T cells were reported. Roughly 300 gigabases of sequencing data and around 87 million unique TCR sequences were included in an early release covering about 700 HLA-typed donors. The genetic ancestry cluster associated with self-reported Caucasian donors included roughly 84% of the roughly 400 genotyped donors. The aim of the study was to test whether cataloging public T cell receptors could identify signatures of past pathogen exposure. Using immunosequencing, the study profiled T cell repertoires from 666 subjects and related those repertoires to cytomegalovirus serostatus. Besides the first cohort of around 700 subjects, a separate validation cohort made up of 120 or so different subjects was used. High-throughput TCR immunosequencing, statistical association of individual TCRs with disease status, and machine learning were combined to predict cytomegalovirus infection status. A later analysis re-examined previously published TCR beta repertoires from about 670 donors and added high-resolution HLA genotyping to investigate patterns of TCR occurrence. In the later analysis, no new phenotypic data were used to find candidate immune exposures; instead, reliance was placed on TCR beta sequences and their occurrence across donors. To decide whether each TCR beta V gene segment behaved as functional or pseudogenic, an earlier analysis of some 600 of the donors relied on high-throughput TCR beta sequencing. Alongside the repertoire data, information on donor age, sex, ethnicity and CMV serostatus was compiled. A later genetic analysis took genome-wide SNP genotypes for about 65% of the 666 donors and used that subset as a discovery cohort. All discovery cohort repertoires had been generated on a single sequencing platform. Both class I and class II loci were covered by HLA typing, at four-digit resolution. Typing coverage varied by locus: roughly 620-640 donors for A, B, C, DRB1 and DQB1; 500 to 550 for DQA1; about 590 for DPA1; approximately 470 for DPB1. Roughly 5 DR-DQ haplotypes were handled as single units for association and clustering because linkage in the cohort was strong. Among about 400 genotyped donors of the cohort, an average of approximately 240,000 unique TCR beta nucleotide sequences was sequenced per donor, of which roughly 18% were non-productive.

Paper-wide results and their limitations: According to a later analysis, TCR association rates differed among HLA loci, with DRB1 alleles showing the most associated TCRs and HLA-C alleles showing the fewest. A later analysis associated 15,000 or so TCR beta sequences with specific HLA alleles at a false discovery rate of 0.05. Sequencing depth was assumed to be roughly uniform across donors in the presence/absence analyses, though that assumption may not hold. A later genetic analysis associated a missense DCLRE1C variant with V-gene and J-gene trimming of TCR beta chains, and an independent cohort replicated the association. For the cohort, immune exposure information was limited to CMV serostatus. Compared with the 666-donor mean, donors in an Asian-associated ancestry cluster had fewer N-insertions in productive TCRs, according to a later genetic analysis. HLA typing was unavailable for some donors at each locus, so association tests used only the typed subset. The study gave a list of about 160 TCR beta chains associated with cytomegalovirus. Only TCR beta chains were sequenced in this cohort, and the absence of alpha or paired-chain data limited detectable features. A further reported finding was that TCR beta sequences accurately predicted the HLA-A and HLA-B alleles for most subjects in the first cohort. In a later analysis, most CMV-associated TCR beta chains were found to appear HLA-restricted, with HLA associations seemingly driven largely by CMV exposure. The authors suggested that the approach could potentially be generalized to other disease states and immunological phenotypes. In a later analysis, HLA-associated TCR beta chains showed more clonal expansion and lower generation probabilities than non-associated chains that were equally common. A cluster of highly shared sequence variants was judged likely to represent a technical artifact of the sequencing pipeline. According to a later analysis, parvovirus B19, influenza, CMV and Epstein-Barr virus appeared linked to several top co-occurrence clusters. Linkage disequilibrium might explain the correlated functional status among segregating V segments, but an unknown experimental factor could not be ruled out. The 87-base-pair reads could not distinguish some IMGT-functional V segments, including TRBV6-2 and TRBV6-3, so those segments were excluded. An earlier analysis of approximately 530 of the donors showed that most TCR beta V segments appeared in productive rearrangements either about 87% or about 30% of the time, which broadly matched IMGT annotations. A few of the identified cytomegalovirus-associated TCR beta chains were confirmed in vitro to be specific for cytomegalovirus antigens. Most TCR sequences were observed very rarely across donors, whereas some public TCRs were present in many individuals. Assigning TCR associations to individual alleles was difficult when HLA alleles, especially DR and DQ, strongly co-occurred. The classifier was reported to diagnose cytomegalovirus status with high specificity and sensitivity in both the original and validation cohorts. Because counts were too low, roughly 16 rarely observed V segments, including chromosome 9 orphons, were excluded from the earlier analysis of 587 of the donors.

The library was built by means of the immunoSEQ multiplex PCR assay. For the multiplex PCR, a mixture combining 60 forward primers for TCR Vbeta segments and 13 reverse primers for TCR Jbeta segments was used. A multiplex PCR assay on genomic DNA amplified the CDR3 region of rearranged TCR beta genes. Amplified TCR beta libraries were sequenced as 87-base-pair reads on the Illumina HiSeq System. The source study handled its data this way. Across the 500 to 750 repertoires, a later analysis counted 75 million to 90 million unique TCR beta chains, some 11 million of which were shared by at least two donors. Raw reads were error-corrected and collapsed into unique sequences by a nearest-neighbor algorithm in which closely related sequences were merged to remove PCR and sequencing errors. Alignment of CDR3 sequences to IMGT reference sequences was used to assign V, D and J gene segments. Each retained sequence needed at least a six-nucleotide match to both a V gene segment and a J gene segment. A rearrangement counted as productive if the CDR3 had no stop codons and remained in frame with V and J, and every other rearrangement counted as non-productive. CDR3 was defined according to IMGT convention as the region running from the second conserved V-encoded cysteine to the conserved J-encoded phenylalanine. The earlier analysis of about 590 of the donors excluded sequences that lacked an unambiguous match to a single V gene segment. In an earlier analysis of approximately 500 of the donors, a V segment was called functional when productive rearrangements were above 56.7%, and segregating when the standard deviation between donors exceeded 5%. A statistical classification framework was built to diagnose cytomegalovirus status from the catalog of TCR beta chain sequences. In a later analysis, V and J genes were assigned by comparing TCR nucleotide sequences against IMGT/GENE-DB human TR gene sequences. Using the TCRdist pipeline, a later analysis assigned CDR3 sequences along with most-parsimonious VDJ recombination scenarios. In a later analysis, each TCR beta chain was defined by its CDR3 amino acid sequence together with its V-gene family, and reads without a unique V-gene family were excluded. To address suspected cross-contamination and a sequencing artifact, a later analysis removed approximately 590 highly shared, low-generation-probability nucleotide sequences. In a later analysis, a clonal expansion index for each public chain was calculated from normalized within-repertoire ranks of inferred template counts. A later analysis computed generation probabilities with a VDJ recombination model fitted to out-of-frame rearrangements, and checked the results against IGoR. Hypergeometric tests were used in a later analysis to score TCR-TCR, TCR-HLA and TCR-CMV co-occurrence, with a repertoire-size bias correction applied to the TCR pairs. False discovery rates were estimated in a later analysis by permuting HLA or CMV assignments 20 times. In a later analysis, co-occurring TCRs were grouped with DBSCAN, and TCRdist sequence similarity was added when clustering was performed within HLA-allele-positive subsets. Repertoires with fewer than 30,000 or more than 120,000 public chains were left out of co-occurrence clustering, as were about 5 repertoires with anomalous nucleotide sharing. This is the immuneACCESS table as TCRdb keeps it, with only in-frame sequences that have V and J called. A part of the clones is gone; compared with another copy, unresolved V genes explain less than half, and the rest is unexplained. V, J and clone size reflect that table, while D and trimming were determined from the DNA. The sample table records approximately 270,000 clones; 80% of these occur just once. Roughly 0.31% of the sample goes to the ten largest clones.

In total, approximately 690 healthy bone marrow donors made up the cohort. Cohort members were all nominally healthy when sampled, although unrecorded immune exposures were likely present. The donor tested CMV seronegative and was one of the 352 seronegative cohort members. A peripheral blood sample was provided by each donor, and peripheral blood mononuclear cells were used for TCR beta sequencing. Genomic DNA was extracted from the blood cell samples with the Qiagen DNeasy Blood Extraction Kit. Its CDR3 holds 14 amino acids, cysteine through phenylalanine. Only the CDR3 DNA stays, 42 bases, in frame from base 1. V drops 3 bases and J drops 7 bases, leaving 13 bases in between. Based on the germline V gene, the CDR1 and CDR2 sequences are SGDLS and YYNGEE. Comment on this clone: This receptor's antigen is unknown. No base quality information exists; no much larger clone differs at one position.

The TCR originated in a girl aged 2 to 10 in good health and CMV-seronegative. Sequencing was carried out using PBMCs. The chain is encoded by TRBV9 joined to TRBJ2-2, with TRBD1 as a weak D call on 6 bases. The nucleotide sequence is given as TGTGCCAGCAGCGCCAGACAGGAGCTCGGGGAGCTGTTTTTT. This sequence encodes CASSARQELGELFF.